The subject of this entry is one T cell receptor (beta chain). The CDR3 is 17 residues long. The germline gives CDR1 LNHDA, CDR2 SQIVND (reference sequence). V was trimmed by 5 bases and J by 0 bases, leaving 16 bases between them. Profiled with immunoSEQ multiplex PCR; TCRdb holds only in-frame clones, not every one. The sample yields around 1.6 million clones, around 98% seen once. The data were taken from a study of shared clonotypes between healthy human individuals. The gene calls are TRBV19 and TRBJ2-2; D is unresolved. Sample: naive CD4+ T cells sorted from blood. This sample's subset: CD45RA+ positively selected. The clonotype originates from a man in his thirties or forties in good health. The CDR3 bases are TGTGCCAGTAGTGCGATTGGTGAGCCGCCGAACACCGGGGAGCTGTTTTTT. Translation: CASSAIGEPPNTGELFF.